This is a list of T cell receptor beta chains from one sample in a study of T cell responses to AZD1222 COVID-19 vaccine. The table came from immunoSEQ multiplex PCR; TCRdb's copy has only in-frame clones and leaves some out. The data contain 95,000 to 150,000 clones, over 75% of them singletons. Material: peripheral blood, obtained on day 0 of AZD1222 vaccination. These receptor sequences come from an adult in good health. CDR3s include the opening cysteine and the closing phenylalanine or tryptophan. A D gene is named only where the DNA matches it firmly. Clone size is given for some rows only: seen once, a few or many times, or a class if the clone is expanded.

>TRBV27|TRBJ2-7|few|TRBD2
CASMHAGTSTNEQYF
TGTGCCAGCATGCACGCCGGGACTAGCACTAACGAGCAGTACTTC
>TRBV7-8|TRBJ2-1|NA|TRBD2
CASSLGSSGGTNEQFF
TGTGCCAGCAGCTTAGGGTCTAGCGGGGGGACCAATGAGCAGTTCTTC
>TRBV4-1|TRBJ1-1|NA|NA
CASSQAPTSLNTEAFF
TGCGCCAGCAGCCAAGCGCCGACAAGTTTGAACACTGAAGCTTTCTTT
>TRBV19|TRBJ2-1|NA|TRBD2
CASSPRVAGTYNEQFF
TGTGCCAGTAGTCCCAGGGTAGCGGGAACCTACAATGAGCAGTTCTTC
>TRBV6-1|TRBJ1-4|NA|NA
CASSDWMRGGVNEKLFF
TGTGCCAGCAGTGATTGGATGAGAGGGGGGGTTAATGAAAAACTGTTTTTT
>TRBV11-2|TRBJ1-1|NA|NA
CASSSSMRRTEAFF
TGTGCCAGCAGCAGCTCAATGAGGCGCACTGAAGCTTTCTTT
>TRBV6-5|TRBJ1-2|few|NA
CASSYEGVEGYTF
TGTGCCAGCAGTTACGAGGGGGTAGAAGGCTACACCTTC
>TRBV19|TRBJ2-1|NA|NA
CASSIGAYSYNEQFF
TGTGCCAGTAGTATAGGAGCCTACTCCTACAATGAGCAGTTCTTC
>TRBV27|TRBJ2-7|NA|NA
CASSETGREQYF
TGTGCCAGCAGCGAAACCGGACGCGAGCAGTACTTC
>TRBV24-1|TRBJ2-5|NA|NA
CATSHRDQETQYF
TGTGCCACCAGTCACAGGGACCAAGAGACCCAGTACTTC
>TRBV9|TRBJ2-5|NA|TRBD2
CASSASSGGAETQYF
TGTGCCAGCAGCGCCTCTAGCGGGGGGGCTGAGACCCAGTACTTC
>TRBV9|TRBJ2-3|NA|NA
CASSVGTTDTQYF
TGTGCCAGCAGCGTAGGGACCACAGATACGCAGTATTTT
>TRBV7-2|TRBJ1-4|NA|NA
CASSLVLQASNEKLFF
TGTGCCAGCAGCTTAGTTCTACAGGCCTCTAATGAAAAACTGTTTTTT
>TRBV7-6|TRBJ2-7|NA|NA
CASSLGGGLSEQYF
TGTGCCAGCAGCTTAGGAGGAGGTCTCAGCGAGCAGTACTTC
>TRBV29-1|TRBJ1-2|NA|NA
CSVWGANYGYTF
TGCAGCGTTTGGGGGGCGAACTATGGCTACACCTTC
>TRBV3-1/TRBV3-2|TRBJ2-3|NA|NA
CASSQAVGGLADTQYF
TGTGCCAGCAGCCAAGCCGTTGGGGGATTGGCAGATACGCAGTATTTT
>TRBV5-6|TRBJ1-2|few|NA
CASSPTQANYGYTF
TGTGCCAGCAGCCCTACACAGGCTAACTATGGCTACACCTTC
>TRBV4-2|TRBJ1-3|once|NA
CASSQEVSLAGNTIYF
TGTGCCAGCAGCCAAGAGGTCAGCTTGGCTGGAAACACCATATATTTT
>TRBV6-5|TRBJ1-2|NA|NA
CASSWRGGYTF
TGTGCCAGCAGTTGGAGGGGTGGCTACACCTTC
>TRBV9|TRBJ1-5|NA|NA
CASSVGIGGGGSEPQHF
TGTGCCAGCAGCGTAGGGATCGGTGGGGGGGGCTCGGAGCCCCAGCATTTT
>TRBV7-9|TRBJ2-1|few|NA
CASSPLGGEYNEQFF
TGTGCCAGCAGCCCGCTGGGCGGGGAATACAATGAGCAGTTCTTC